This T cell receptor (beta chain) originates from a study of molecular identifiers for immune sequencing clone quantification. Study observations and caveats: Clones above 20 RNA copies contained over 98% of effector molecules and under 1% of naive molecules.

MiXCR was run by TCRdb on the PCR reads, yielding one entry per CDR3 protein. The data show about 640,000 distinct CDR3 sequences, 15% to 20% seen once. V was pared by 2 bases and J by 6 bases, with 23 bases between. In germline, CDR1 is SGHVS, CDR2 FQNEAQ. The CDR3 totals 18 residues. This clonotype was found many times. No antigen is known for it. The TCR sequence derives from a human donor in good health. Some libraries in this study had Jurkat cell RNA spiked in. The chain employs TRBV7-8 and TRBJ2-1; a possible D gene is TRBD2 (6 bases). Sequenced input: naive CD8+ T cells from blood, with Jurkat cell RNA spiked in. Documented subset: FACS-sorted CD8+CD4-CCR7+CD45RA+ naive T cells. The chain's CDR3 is CASSLPRDSSRGFNEQFF. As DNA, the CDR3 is TGTGCCAGCAGCTTACCCCGGGACTCCAGCCGAGGTTTCAATGAGCAGTTCTTC.